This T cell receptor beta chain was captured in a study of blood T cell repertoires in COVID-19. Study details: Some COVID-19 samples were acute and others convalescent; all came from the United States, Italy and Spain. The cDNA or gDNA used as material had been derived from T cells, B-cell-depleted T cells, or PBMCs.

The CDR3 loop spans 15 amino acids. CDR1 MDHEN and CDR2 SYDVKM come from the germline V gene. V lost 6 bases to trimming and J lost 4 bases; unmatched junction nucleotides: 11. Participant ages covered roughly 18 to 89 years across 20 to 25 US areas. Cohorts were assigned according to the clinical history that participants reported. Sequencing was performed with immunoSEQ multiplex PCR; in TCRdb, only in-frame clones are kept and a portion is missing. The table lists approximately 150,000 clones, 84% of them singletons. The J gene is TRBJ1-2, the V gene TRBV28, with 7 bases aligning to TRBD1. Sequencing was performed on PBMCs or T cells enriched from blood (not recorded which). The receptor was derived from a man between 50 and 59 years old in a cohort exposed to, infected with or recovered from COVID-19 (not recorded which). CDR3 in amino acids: CASRPGDRAGYGYTF. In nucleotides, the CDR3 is TGTGCCAGCAGGCCTGGAGACAGGGCGGGCTATGGCTACACCTTC.